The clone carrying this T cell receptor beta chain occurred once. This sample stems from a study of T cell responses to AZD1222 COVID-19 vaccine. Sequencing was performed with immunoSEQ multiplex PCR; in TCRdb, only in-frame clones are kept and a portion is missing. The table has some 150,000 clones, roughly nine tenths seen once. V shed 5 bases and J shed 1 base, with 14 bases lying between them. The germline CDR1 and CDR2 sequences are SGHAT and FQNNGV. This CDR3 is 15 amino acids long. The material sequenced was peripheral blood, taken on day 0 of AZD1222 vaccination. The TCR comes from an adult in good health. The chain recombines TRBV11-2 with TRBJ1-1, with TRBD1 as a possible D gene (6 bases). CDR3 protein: CASSRGGGPNTEAFF. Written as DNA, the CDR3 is TGTGCCAGCAGCCGGGGCGGGGGGCCGAACACTGAAGCTTTCTTT.